The T cell receptor (beta chain) described here comes from a study of blood T cell repertoires in COVID-19. For the study at large: PBMCs, B-cell-depleted T cells, or T cells provided the cDNA or gDNA that made up the material.

As processed by the authors: Estimated nucleated cell counts came from reference gene primer amplification. Profiled with immunoSEQ multiplex PCR; TCRdb holds only in-frame clones, not every one. D and trimming come from the DNA, and the V and J calls and clone size come from that table. The sample contains 50,000 to 65,000 clones, around 93% of which appear only once. The source is a man over 45 with acute or convalescent COVID-19. What was sequenced was peripheral blood.

The CDR3 region has the DNA TGTGCCAGCAGTAAACAGGGGGCCTCGAACTATGGCTACACCTTC. Residues: CASSKQGASNYGYTF. V usage is TRBV27 and J usage is TRBJ1-2; 9 nucleotides match TRBD1. CDR1 MNHEY and CDR2 SMNVEV come from the germline V gene (reference sequence). CDR3 length equals 15 residues. V was pared by 5 bases and J by 2 bases, with 6 bases of the junction left unmatched.